The 8 T cell receptor beta chains reported below all come from one sample, sequenced in a study of tumor-infiltrating lymphocytes in glioblastoma multiforme listed by TCRdb under 2017. Sequenced on an Illumina HiSeq 2500. TCRB libraries were constructed from RNA through three rounds of nested multiplex PCR following a modified ARM-PCR protocol with multiple V-beta primers and a C-beta primer. TCRdb reworked the public reads: Q25 trimming with fastp, MiXCR clone assembly, productive beta chains retained. Identical CDR3 protein sequences are pooled into one entry, listed with their most common genes and DNA. Recorded for this sample are about 10,000 distinct CDR3 sequences; about 70% of them occurred a single time. The ten biggest clones cover roughly 30% of the sample. Sample: brain tumor tissue. All receptors derive from a male donor with glioblastoma.

About this clonotype: The CDR3 ends on some other residue instead of the conserved phenylalanine or tryptophan, so this is likely a read error. Because the CDR3's place on the DNA is in doubt, the DNA is left out and the CDR3 is given as listed by TCRdb. V gene TRBV29-1 combines with J gene TRBJ1-2; the D segment call TRBD1 is taken from the table without a DNA check. Both ends counted, the CDR3 spans 13 residues. The germline CDR1 and CDR2 sequences are SQVTM and ANQGSEA. The CDR3 here is CIVEEGTGGKDTL.

A remark on this clonotype: This CDR3 is missing its conserved last phenylalanine or tryptophan, likely due to a read error. J is TRBJ2-1 and V is TRBV20-1; tentatively, D is TRBD1 (5 bases). This CDR3 region has 15 residues. Germline values: CDR1 DFQATT, CDR2 SNEGSKA (reference sequence). CDR3 amino acids: CSARDALGLYKEQFL. The DNA for the CDR3 is TGCAGTGCTAGAGATGCGCTGGGGCTCTACAAAGAGCAGTTCCTC.

The genes are TRBV10-3 and TRBJ2-7; D is perhaps TRBD2 (5 bases). Trimming stripped 0 bases from V and 9 bases from J, with 9 bases between. Looked up from germline, CDR1 is ENHRY and CDR2 is SYGVKD. This CDR3 is 12 amino acids long. The CDR3 DNA sequence: TGTGCCATCAGTGAGTCAAAAGGGAGGCAGTACTTC. Translating it yields CAISESKGRQYF.

On this clonotype itself: The germline gene is not matched at one end of the junction; a read error may be the cause. This rearrangement joins TRBV11-3 to TRBJ2-1; D is unclear. Per the germline V gene, CDR1 is SGHNT and CDR2 is YENEEA. The CDR3 length is 12 residues. CDR3 region: CACSLVPEEQFF. CDR3 nucleotide sequence: TGTGCCTGCAGCTTGGTTCCCGAAGAGCAGTTCTTC.

For this clonotype: One end of the junction does not line up with germline, which may come from a read error. The chain employs TRBV28 and TRBJ2-5; unclear D gene. Germline CDR1 and CDR2: MDHEN and SYDVKM. The CDR3 sequence is 14 residues long. CDR3 sequence: CASSRMWRQETLFF. In nucleotides, the CDR3 is TGTGCCAGCAGTCGTATGTGGCGCCAAGAGACCCTGTTTTTC.

Notes on this clonotype: At one end the junction does not follow the germline gene, possibly because of a read error. V is TRBV6-5 and J is TRBJ2-1; D unresolved. Looked up from germline, CDR1 is MNHEY and CDR2 is SVGAGI. The CDR3 is 14 residues long. The CDR3 DNA sequence: TGTGCCTGCAGTTACGGGCCGGGCCTCGGTGAGCAGTTCTTT. It translates to CACSYGPGLGEQFF.

This clonotype was detected ten times or more. The CDR3 coding sequence is TGTGCCATCGCAGGCAGACGGAACACTGAAGCTTTCTTT. This sequence encodes CAIAGRRNTEAFF. This chain connects TRBV12-3 or TRBV12-4 to TRBJ1-1; D is unclear. The CDR3 sequence is 13 residues long. V lost 10 bases and J 1 base, leaving 13 bases between the germline ends.

With regard to this clonotype: At one of its ends the junction is not consistent with the germline gene, which may arise from a read error. The gene calls are TRBV10-2 and TRBJ2-3; TRBD2 aligns across 7 bases. The CDR3 is 15 amino acids. Germline values: CDR1 WSHSY, CDR2 SAAADI. CDR3 loop: CASNDLGGSTDTQYF. CDR3 in DNA: TGCGCCAGCAATGACCTAGGCGGGAGCACAGATACACAGTATTTT.